Listed below are T cell receptor beta chains from one sample, sequenced in a study of CD4 and CD8 cells across lung adenocarcinoma regions. TCRdb re-analysed the PCR reads in MiXCR, keeping a single row per CDR3 protein. The data hold nearly 9,500 distinct CDR3 sequences, with roughly 52% observed a single time. Sequenced material: CD8+ T cells from the margin of a lung tumor. The receptors were gathered from a female donor with lung adenocarcinoma. The CD4 and CD8 labels of this study may be unreliable. CDR3s include the opening cysteine and the closing phenylalanine or tryptophan. The D gene is left open where the match is weak. The size of a clone is reported for some rows only, either as once, few or many, or as a class for expanded clones.

v_gene,j_gene,abundance,d_gene,CDR3aa,CDR3nt
TRBV9,TRBJ2-1,.,.,CASSVGGQYNEQFF,TGTGCCAGCAGCGTAGGGGGCCAGTACAATGAGCAGTTCTTC
TRBV27,TRBJ2-3,few,.,CGSGPQDTQYF,TGTGGGAGCGGTCCTCAAGATACGCAGTATTTC
TRBV6-1,TRBJ2-1,few,.,CASSRNRGGGETQFF,TGTGCCAGTTCCCGAAACAGGGGTGGAGGGGAGACCCAGTTCTTC
TRBV7-2,TRBJ2-1,few,TRBD2,CASSSRGVYNEQFF,TGTGCCAGCAGCTCGCGGGGGGTCTACAATGAGCAGTTCTTC
TRBV6-1,TRBJ2-2,medium-sized,.,CASSEASGTELETGELFF,TGTGCCAGCAGTGAAGCTTCCGGGACGGAACTAGAGACCGGGGAGCTGTTTTTT
TRBV6-1,TRBJ2-3,many,TRBD2,CASTGGRLAGEGRTDTQYF,TGTGCCAGCACCGGAGGGAGGCTAGCGGGAGAGGGGAGGACAGATACGCAGTATTTT
TRBV6-1,TRBJ1-1,.,.,CASRPPSGHSNTEAFF,TGTGCCAGCAGACCACCTTCGGGACACTCGAACACTGAAGCTTTCTTT
TRBV7-2,TRBJ1-4,.,.,CASSLMGDEKLFF,TGTGCCAGCAGCTTGATGGGTGATGAAAAACTGTTTTTT
TRBV6-5,TRBJ2-3,.,TRBD2,CASSSSTSGSPQDTQYF,TGTGCCAGCAGTTCCTCGACTAGCGGGAGCCCTCAGGATACGCAGTATTTT
TRBV10-1,TRBJ2-3,once,.,CARGLEAKDMQYF,TGCGCCAGGGGACTCGAAGCCAAAGATATGCAGTATTTC
TRBV12-3/TRBV12-4,TRBJ1-1,.,.,CASSLQGYTEAFF,TGTGCCAGCAGTTTACAGGGGTACACTGAAGCTTTCTTT
TRBV5-1,TRBJ2-1,few,TRBD2,CASAVAGGPNEQFF,TGCGCCAGCGCCGTAGCGGGAGGGCCAAATGAGCAGTTCTTC
TRBV27,TRBJ1-4,.,.,CASSSGVPGRIREKLFF,TGTGCCAGCAGTTCCGGGGTCCCCGGCAGGATCAGGGAAAAACTGTTTTTT
TRBV6-1,TRBJ2-2,.,.,CASSSAAISTGALFF,TGTGCCAGCAGTAGCGCGGCTATAAGCACCGGGGCGCTGTTTTTT
TRBV6-1,TRBJ2-6,.,.,CASKQTSGANVLTF,TGTGCCAGCAAGCAGACCTCTGGGGCCAACGTCCTGACTTTC
TRBV6-5,TRBJ2-4,.,TRBD2,CASSLTSDGAKNIQYF,TGTGCCAGCAGCTTGACTAGCGATGGGGCCAAAAACATTCAGTACTTC
TRBV6-1,TRBJ2-3,few,TRBD2,CASSQREQVTDTQYF,TGTGCCAGCAGCCAGCGGGAACAGGTTACAGATACGCAGTATTTT
TRBV28,TRBJ2-2,few,TRBD2,CASSLVRGGGDTGELFF,TGTGCCAGCAGTTTAGTCCGGGGGGGGGGCGACACCGGGGAGCTGTTTTTT
TRBV5-1,TRBJ2-2,once,TRBD2,CASSLEGLAANTGELFF,TGCGCCAGCAGCTTGGAGGGACTAGCGGCGAACACCGGGGAGCTGTTTTTT
TRBV6-1,TRBJ1-2,.,.,CASSEQGSRSKNPYGYTF,TGTGCCAGCAGTGAACAGGGAAGCCGGTCCAAAAACCCTTATGGCTACACCTTC
TRBV6-1,TRBJ2-1,many,TRBD2,CASPAGGYNEQFF,TGTGCCAGCCCAGCGGGGGGGTACAATGAGCAGTTCTTC
TRBV20-1,TRBJ2-1,.,.,CSARPVDRRNEQFF,TGCAGTGCTAGACCGGTTGACCGACGCAATGAGCAGTTCTTC
TRBV10-1,TRBJ1-1,medium-sized,.,CASSLEQGGTEAFF,TGCGCCAGCTCGCTAGAACAGGGCGGCACTGAAGCTTTCTTT
TRBV12-3/TRBV12-4,TRBJ2-1,.,TRBD2,CASSLGLAVYNEQFF,TGTGCCAGCAGTTTAGGACTAGCGGTCTACAATGAGCAGTTCTTC
TRBV7-6,TRBJ2-2,.,TRBD2,CASSSSTSGIGELFF,TGTGCCAGCAGCTCCTCGACTAGCGGAATCGGGGAGCTGTTTTTT
TRBV6-1,TRBJ1-4,few,TRBD1,CASRETGQGVGKLFF,TGTGCCAGCAGAGAAACCGGACAGGGGGTTGGAAAACTGTTTTTT
TRBV27,TRBJ2-3,.,.,CASSLRPKDTQYF,TGTGCCAGCAGTTTACGACCCAAAGATACGCAGTATTTC
TRBV4-1,TRBJ2-5,few,.,CASSQDQDNQETQYF,TGCGCCAGCAGCCAAGATCAGGATAACCAAGAGACCCAGTACTTC
TRBV10-3,TRBJ2-1,many,TRBD2,CAISDLLAGEQFF,TGTGCCATCAGTGACCTACTAGCGGGAGAGCAGTTCTTC
TRBV7-6,TRBJ2-7,.,.,CASSHLGGYEQYF,TGTGCCAGCAGCCACTTAGGGGGGTACGAGCAGTACTTC
TRBV10-3,TRBJ2-3,.,TRBD2,CGGGSGGFGKETQYF,TGTGGCGGGGGGTCGGGGGGGTTTGGCAAAGAGACCCAGTATTTT
TRBV6-1,TRBJ1-5,.,TRBD1,CASSRDRDGKPQHF,TGTGCCAGCAGTCGGGACAGGGATGGTAAGCCCCAGCATTTT
TRBV27,TRBJ1-2,few,.,CASSLGSGVQSF,TGTGCCAGCAGTTTAGGGTCTGGGGTCCAGTCCTTC
TRBV14,TRBJ2-6,.,.,CASSQGGYSGANVLTF,TGTGCCAGCAGCCAAGGGGGATACTCTGGGGCCAACGTCCTGACTTTC
TRBV7-3,TRBJ2-3,few,.,CASSLWGIDTQYF,TGTGCCAGCAGCTTATGGGGGATAGATACGCAGTATTTT
TRBV27,TRBJ2-2,many,.,CASHGGQGTGELFF,TGTGCCAGCCACGGTGGGCAGGGGACCGGGGAGCTGTTTTTT
TRBV25-1,TRBJ1-2,.,.,CASSSGTNYGYTF,TGTGCCAGCAGCTCCGGGACAAACTATGGCTACACCTTC
TRBV7-2,TRBJ1-1,medium-sized,TRBD1,CASSLEGAGRSEAFF,TGTGCCAGCAGCTTAGAGGGGGCTGGGAGGAGCGAAGCTTTCTTT
TRBV7-2,TRBJ2-3,.,.,CASSLYQSTDTQYF,TGTGCCAGCAGCTTATATCAGTCCACAGATACGCAGTATTTT
TRBV7-2,TRBJ2-3,.,.,CASSFIAVRADTQYF,TGTGCCAGCAGCTTCATAGCGGTAAGGGCAGATACGCAGTATTTT
TRBV10-3,TRBJ2-3,.,TRBD1,CASSDPLTGGRTGAQYF,TGTGCCAGCAGTGATCCACTCACAGGGGGCAGGACCGGGGCGCAGTATTTT
TRBV27,TRBJ2-5,.,.,CASRGHGVRDQETQYF,TGTGCCAGCAGAGGGCACGGGGTCCGCGACCAAGAGACCCAGTACTTC
TRBV27,TRBJ1-6,.,.,CASKGTTPTSPLHF,TGTGCCAGCAAGGGGACGACCCCGACTTCACCCCTCCACTTT
TRBV4-2,TRBJ2-5,.,.,CASSQRPTGEGRETQYF,TGTGCCAGCAGCCAACGACCGACAGGGGAGGGTCGAGAGACCCAGTACTTC
TRBV27,TRBJ2-4,.,.,CARGGLVQNTQYF,TGTGCCCGCGGGGGCCTTGTCCAAAACACTCAGTACTTC
TRBV7-2,TRBJ2-7,once,.,CASSLARASYEQYF,TGTGCCAGCAGCTTAGCGAGAGCGTCCTACGAGCAGTACTTC
TRBV6-6,TRBJ2-7,medium-sized,TRBD1,CASSHRDSSYEQYF,TGTGCCAGCAGCCACCGGGACAGTTCCTACGAGCAGTACTTC
TRBV10-1,TRBJ2-4,.,.,CGSKGRRAKNTQYF,TGCGGCAGCAAGGGCCGGCGAGCCAAAAACACGCAGTATTTC
TRBV4-1,TRBJ2-4,.,.,CASSQGIETEQYF,TGCGCCAGCAGCCAAGGGATAGAAACAGAGCAGTACTTC
TRBV28,TRBJ2-7,.,.,CASSLSGGSTYEQYF,TGTGCCAGCAGTTTATCAGGAGGGAGTACCTACGAGCAGTACTTC